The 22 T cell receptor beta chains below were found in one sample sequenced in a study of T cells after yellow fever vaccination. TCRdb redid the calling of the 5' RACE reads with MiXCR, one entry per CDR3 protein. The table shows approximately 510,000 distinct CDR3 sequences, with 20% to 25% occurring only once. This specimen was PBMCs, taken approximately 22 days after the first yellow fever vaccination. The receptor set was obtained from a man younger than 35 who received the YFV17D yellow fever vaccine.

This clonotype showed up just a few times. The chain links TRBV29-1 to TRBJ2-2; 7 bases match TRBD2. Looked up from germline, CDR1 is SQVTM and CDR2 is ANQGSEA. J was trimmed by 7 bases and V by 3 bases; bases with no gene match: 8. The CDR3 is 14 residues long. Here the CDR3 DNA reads TGCAGCGTTGATCTGGGAGGGGTTGTCGGGGAGCTGTTTTTT. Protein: CSVDLGGVVGELFF.

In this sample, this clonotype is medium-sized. CDR3 region: CASSLATGGGTDTQYF. CDR3 nucleotides: TGCGCCAGCAGCTTGGCGACAGGGGGCGGCACAGATACGCAGTATTTT. The V gene is TRBV5-1, the J gene TRBJ2-3; 10 bases align to TRBD1. Germline CDR1 and CDR2: SGHRS and YFSETQ. There are 16 residues in the CDR3. V dropped 0 bases and J dropped 1; count of bases not matched to a gene: 2. Using reference TRBV5-1 and TRBJ2-3 for the parts outside the CDR3, the full variable domain is KAGVTQTPRYLIKTRGQQVTLSCSPISGHRSVSWYQQTPGQGLQFLFEYFSETQRNKGNFPGRFSGRQFSNSRSEMNVSTLELGDSALYLCASSLATGGGTDTQYFGPGTRLTVL.

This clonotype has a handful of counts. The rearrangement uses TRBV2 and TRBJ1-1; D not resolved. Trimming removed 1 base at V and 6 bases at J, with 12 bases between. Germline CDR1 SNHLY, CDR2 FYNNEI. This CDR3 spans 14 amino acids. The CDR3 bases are TGTGCCAGCAGTGAAGTTTATTGGGCCGCTGAAGCTTTCTTT. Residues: CASSEVYWAAEAFF.

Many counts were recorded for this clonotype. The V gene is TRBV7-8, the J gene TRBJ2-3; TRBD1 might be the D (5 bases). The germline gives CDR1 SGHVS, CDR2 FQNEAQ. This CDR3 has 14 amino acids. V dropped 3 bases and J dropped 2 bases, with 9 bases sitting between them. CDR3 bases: TGTGCCAGCAGCTTGCTTGGGGCCACAGATACGCAGTATTTT. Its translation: CASSLLGATDTQYF.

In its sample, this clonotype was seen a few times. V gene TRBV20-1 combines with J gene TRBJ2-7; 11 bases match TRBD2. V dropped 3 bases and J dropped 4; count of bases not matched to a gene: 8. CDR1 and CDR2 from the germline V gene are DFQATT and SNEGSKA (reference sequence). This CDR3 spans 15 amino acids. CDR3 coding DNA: TGCAGTGCTAGTAAGGGCCCTAGCGGGGGGTACGAGCAGTACTTC. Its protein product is CSASKGPSGGYEQYF.

CDR3 nucleotide sequence: TGCGCCAGCAGCTTACGGGGCAAGGGAGGGTCTGAAGCTTTCTTT. Protein sequence: CASSLRGKGGSEAFF. The chain is built from TRBV5-1 and TRBJ1-1; weak D call: TRBD1 (5 bases). This CDR3 has 15 residues. CDR1 is SGHRS, CDR2 YFSETQ, per germline. The V and J ends lost 2 bases and 6 bases respectively, with 17 bases between them.

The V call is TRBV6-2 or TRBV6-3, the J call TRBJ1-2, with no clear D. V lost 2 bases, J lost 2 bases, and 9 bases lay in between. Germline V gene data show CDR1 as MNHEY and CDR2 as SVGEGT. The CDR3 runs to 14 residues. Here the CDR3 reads CASSYTGLNYGYTF. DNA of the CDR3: TGTGCCAGCAGTTACACGGGGTTGAACTATGGCTACACCTTC.

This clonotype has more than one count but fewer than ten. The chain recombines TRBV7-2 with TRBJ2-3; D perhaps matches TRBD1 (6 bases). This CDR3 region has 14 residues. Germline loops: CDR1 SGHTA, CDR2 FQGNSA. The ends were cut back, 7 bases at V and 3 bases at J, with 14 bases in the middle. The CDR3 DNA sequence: TGTGCCAGCAAACCAGGGGCGCCTACAGATACGCAGTATTTT. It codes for CASKPGAPTDTQYF.

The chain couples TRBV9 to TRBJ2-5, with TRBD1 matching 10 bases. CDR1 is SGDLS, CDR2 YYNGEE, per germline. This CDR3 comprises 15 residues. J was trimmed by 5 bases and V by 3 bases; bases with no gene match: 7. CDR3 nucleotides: TGTGCCAGCAGCGCGGACAGGGGGGAGTTGGAGACCCAGTACTTC. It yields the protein CASSADRGELETQYF. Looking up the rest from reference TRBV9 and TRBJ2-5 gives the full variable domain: DSGVTQTPKHLITATGQRVTLRCSPRSGDLSVYWYQQSLDQGLQFLIQYYNGEERAKGNILERFSAQQFPDLHSELNLSSLELGDSALYFCASSADRGELETQYFGPGTRLLVL.

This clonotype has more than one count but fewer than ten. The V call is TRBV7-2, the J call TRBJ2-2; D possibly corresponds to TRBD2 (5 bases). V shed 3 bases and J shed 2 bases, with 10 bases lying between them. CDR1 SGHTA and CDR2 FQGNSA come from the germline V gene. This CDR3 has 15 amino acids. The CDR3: CASSFMTGNTGELFF. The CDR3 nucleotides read TGTGCCAGCAGCTTCATGACGGGAAACACCGGGGAGCTGTTTTTT.

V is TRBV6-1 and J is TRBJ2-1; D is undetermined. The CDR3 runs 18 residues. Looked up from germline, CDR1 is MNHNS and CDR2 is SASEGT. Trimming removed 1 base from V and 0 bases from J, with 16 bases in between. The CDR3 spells CASSEVSRRFSSYNEQFF. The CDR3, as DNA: TGTGCCAGCAGTGAAGTATCCAGAAGGTTTAGCTCCTACAATGAGCAGTTCTTC.

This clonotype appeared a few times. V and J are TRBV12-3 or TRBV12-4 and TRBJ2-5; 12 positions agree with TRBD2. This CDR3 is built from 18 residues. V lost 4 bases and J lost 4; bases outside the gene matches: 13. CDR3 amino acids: CASSSARSSGGARETQYF. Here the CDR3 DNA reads TGTGCCAGCAGTTCGGCCCGTTCTAGCGGGGGGGCCCGAGAGACCCAGTACTTC.

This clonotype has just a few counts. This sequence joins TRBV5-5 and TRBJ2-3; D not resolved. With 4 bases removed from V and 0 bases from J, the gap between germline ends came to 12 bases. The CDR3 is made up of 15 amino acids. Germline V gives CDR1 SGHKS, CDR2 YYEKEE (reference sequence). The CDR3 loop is CASSPVFASTDTQYF. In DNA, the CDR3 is TGTGCCAGCAGCCCCGTATTCGCTAGCACAGATACGCAGTATTTT.

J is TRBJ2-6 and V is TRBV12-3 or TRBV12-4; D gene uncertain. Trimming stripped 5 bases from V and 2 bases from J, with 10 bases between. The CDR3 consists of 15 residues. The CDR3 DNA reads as TGTGCCAGCAGTCCCCCGGCCGCTGGGGCCAACGTCCTGACTTTC. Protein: CASSPPAAGANVLTF.

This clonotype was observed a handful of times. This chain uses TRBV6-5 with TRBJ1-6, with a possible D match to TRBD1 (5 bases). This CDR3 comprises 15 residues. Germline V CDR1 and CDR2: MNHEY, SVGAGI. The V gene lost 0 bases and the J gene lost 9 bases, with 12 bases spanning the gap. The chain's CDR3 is CASSYSGLLSSPLHF. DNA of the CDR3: TGTGCCAGCAGTTACTCGGGGCTCTTATCTTCACCCCTCCACTTT.

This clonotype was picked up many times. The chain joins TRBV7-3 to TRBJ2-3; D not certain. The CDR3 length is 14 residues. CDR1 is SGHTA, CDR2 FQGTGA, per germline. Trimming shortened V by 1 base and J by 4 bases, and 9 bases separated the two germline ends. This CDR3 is CASSLKVQPDTQYF. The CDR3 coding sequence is TGTGCCAGCAGCTTAAAGGTCCAGCCAGATACGCAGTATTTT.

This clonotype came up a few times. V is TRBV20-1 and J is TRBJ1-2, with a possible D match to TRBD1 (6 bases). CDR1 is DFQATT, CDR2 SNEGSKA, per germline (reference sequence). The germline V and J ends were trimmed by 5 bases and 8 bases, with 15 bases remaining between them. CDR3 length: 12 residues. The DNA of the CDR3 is TGCAGTGCTTGGGGGCCCCTCGAGGGCTACACCTTC. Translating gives CSAWGPLEGYTF.

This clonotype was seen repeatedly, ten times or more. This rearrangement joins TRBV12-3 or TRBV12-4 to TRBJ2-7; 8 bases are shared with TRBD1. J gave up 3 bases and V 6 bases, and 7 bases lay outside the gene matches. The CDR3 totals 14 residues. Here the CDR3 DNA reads TGTGCCAGCAGCAATGGGGGACAGGTCTACGAGCAGTACGTC. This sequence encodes CASSNGGQVYEQYV.

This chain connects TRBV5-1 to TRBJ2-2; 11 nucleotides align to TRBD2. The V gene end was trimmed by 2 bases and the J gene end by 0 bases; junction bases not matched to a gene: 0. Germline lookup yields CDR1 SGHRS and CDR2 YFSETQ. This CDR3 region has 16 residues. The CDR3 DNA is TGCGCCAGCAGCTTACTAGCGGGGGCGAACACCGGGGAGCTGTTTTTT. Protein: CASSLLAGANTGELFF.

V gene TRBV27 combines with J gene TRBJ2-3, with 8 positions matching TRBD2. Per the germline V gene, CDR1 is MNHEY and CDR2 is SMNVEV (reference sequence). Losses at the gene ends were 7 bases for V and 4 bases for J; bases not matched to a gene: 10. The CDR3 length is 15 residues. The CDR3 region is CASNPGLGDADTQYF. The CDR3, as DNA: TGTGCCAGCAACCCGGGACTAGGGGACGCAGATACGCAGTATTTT.

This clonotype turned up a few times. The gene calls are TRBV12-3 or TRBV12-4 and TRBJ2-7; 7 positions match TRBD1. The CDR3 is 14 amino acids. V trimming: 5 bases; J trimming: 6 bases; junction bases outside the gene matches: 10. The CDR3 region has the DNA TGTGCCAGCAGTAGGAGACAGGGTTTAAGCGAGCAGTACTTC. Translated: CASSRRQGLSEQYF.

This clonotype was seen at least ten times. The CDR3 DNA is TGTGCCAGCAGTTACCCGACAGAAGAGACCCAGTACTTC. It encodes CASSYPTEETQYF. This chain uses TRBV12-3 or TRBV12-4 with TRBJ2-5; a possible D gene is TRBD1 (5 bases). Trimming took 4 bases from V and 3 from J, leaving 9 bases between them. The CDR3 consists of 13 residues.